Below, one T cell receptor (beta chain) is given with its context. Its matching antigen is unknown. The sample belongs to a study of cytomegalovirus exposure and HLA in healthy donors. Study information: Approximately 190 million T cells yielded approximately 100 million unique TCR beta sequences, as an earlier analysis found. Study results and limitations: The HLA-A and HLA-B alleles of most subjects were reportedly predicted accurately from TCR beta sequences. A later analysis reported that several of the most significant clusters appeared to be linked to common viral pathogens, among them Epstein-Barr virus.

The V end lost 0 bases, the J end lost 6 bases, and 10 bases lay between the germline ends. Germline V lookup: CDR1 SGHRS, CDR2 YFSETQ. The CDR3 length is 13 residues. This PCR relied on a set of 60 Vbeta primers and 13 Jbeta primers. Sequencing was performed with immunoSEQ multiplex PCR; in TCRdb, only in-frame clones are kept and a portion is missing. This sample has tens of thousands of clones, with around 81% found just once. When sampled, the donors appeared nominally healthy, though they likely had unrecorded immune exposures. Material: PBMCs. This clonotype originated in a middle-aged man in good health and CMV-seronegative. The J gene is TRBJ2-7, the V gene TRBV5-1, with D unresolved. CDR3 residues: CASSLENSGEQYF. CDR3 coding DNA: TGCGCCAGCAGCTTGGAGAATTCGGGCGAGCAGTACTTC.